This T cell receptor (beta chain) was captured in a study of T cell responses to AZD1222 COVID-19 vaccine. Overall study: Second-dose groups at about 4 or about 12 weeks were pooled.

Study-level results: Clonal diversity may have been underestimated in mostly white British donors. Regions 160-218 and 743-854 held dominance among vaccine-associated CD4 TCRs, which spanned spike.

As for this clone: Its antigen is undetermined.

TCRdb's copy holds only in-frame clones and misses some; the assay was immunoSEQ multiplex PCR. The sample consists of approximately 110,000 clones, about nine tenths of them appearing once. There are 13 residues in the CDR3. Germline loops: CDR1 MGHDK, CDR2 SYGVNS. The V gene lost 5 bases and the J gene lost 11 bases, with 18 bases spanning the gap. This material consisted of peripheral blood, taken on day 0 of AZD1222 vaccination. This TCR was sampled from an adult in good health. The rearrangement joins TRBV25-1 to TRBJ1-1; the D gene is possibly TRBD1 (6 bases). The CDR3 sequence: CASSPRDTQGAFF. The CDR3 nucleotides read TGTGCCAGCAGTCCTCGGGACACCCAAGGGGCTTTCTTT.